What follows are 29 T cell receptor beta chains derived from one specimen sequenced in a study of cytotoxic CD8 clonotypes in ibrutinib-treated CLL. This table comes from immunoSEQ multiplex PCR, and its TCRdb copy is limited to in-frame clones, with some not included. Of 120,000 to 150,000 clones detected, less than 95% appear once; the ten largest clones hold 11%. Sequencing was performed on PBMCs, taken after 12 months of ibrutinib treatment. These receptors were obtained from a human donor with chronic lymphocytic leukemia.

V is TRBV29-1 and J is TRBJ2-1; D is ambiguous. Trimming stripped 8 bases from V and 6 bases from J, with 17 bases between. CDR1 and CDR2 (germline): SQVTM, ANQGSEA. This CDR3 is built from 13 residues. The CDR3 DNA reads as TGCAGCTTTCTACCCGGACGGAGCAATGAGCAGTTCTTC. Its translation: CSFLPGRSNEQFF.

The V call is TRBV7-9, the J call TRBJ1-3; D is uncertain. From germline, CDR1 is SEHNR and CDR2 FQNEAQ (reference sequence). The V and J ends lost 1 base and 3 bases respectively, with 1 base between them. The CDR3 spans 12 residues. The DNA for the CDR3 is TGTGCCAGCAGCTTAGGTGGAAACACCATATATTTT. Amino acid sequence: CASSLGGNTIYF.

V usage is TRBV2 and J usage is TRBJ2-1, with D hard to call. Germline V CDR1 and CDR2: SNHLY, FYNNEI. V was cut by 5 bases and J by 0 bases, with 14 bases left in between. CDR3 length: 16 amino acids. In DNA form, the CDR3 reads TGTGCCAGCAGTCAAAGGTCGGTGAGCTCCTACAATGAGCAGTTCTTC. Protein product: CASSQRSVSSYNEQFF. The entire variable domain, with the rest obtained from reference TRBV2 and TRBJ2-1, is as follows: EPEVTQTPSHQVTQMGQEVILRCVPISNHLYFYWYRQILGQKVEFLVSFYNNEISEKSEIFDDQFSVERPDGSNFTLKIRSTKLEDSAMYFCASSQRSVSSYNEQFFGPGTRLTVL.

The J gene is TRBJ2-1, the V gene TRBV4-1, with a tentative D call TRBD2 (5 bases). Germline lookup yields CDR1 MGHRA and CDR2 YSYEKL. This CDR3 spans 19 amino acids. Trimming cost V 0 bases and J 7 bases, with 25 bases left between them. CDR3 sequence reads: CASSQDLISDAGSRNEQFF. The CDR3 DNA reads TGCGCCAGCAGCCAAGATCTCATATCCGATGCGGGTTCTCGGAATGAGCAGTTCTTC.

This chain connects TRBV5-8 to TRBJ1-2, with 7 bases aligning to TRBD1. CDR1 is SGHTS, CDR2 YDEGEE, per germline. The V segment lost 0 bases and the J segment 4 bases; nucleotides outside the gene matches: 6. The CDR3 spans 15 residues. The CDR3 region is CASSLAVGQFYGYTF. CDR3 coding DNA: TGTGCCAGCAGCTTGGCCGTGGGACAGTTCTATGGCTACACCTTC.

CDR3 bases: TGTGCCAGCACCCTGGTGGGGCGCGAGCAGTACTTC. Protein sequence: CASTLVGREQYF. The chain is built from TRBV28 and TRBJ2-7, with D possibly being TRBD1 (5 bases). The germline V gene encodes CDR1 MDHEN and CDR2 SYDVKM. V was cut by 7 bases and J by 6 bases, with 13 bases left in between. The CDR3 has 12 amino acids.

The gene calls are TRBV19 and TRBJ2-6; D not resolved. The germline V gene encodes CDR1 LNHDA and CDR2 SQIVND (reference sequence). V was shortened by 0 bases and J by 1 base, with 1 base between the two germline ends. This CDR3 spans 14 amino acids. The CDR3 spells CASSIESGANVLTF. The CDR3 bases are TGTGCCAGTAGTATAGAGTCTGGGGCCAACGTCCTGACTTTC.

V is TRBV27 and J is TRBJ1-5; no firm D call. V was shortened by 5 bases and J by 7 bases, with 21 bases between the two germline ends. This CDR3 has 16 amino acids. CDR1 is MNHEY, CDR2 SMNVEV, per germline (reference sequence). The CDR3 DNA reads TGTGCCAGCAGTGTACGCACCGGGCCTTCCCCACAGCCCCAGCATTTT. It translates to CASSVRTGPSPQPQHF.

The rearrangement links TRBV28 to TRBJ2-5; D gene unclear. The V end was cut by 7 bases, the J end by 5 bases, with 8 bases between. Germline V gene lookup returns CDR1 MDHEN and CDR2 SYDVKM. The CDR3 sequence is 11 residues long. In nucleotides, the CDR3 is TGTGCCAGCAAATCCGGCGAGACCCAGTACTTC. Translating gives CASKSGETQYF.

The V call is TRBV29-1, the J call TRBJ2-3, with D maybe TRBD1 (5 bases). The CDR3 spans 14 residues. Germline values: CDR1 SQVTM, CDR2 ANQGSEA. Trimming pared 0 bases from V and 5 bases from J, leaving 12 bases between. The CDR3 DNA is TGCAGCGTTGAAGATCCTGAAGGGGAAGATACGCAGTATTTT. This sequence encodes CSVEDPEGEDTQYF.

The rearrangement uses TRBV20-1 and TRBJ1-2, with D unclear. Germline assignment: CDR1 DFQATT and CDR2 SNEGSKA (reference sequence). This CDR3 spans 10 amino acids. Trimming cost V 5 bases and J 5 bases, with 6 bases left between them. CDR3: CSAYGYGYTF. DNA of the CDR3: TGCAGTGCTTATGGTTATGGCTACACCTTC.

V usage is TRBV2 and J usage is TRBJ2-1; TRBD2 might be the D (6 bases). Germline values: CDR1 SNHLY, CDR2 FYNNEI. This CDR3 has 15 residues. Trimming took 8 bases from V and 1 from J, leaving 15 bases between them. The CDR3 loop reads CASCSGDLSYNEQFF. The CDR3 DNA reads TGTGCCAGCTGTTCCGGGGACTTGTCCTACAATGAGCAGTTCTTC.

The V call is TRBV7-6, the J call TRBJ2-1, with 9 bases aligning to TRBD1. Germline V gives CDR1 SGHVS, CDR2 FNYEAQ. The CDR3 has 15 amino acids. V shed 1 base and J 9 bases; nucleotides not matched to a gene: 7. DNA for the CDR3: TGTGCCAGCAGCTTAGGGACAGGGGCCGCGGGTGAGCAGTTCTTC. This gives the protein CASSLGTGAAGEQFF.

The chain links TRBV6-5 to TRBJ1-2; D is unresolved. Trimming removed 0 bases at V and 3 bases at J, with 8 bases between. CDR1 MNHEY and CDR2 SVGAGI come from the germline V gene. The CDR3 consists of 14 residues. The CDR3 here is CASSYSIRDYGYTF. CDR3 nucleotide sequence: TGTGCCAGCAGTTACTCCATACGGGACTATGGCTACACCTTC.

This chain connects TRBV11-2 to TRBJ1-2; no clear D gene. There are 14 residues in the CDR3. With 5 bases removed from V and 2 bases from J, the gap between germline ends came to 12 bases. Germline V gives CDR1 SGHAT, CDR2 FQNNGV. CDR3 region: CASSRELLNYGYTF. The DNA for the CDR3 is TGTGCCAGCAGCAGGGAATTACTGAACTATGGCTACACCTTC.

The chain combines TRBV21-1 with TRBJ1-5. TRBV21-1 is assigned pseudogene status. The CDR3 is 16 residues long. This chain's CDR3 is CASSKEGRGGDQPQHF. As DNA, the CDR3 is TGTGCCAGCAGCAAAGAGGGCAGGGGAGGCGATCAGCCCCAGCATTTT.

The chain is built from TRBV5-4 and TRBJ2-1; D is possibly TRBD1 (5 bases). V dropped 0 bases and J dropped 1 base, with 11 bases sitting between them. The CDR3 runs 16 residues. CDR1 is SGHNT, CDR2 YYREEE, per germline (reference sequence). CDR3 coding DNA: TGTGCCAGCAGCTTGGCTGGGGCCCGGTCCTACAATGAGCAGTTCTTC. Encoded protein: CASSLAGARSYNEQFF.

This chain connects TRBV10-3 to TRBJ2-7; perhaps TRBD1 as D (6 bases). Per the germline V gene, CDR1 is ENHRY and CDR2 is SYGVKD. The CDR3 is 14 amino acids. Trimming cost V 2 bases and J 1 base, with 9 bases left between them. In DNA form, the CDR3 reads TGTGCCATCAGTGAGCCAGGGGTATCCTACGAGCAGTACTTC. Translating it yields CAISEPGVSYEQYF.

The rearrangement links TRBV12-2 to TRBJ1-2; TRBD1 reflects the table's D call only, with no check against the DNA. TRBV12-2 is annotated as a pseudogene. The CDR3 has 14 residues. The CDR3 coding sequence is TGTGCAAGTCGCCTCCCCAGGGGCCACTATGGCTACACCTTC. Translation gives CASRLPRGHYGYTF.

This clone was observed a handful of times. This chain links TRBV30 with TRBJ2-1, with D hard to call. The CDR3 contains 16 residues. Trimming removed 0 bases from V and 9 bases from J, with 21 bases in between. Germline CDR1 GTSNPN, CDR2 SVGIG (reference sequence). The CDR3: CAWSVGRGRRSSEQFF. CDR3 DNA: TGTGCCTGGAGTGTAGGGCGAGGCAGACGGAGTAGTGAGCAGTTCTTC.

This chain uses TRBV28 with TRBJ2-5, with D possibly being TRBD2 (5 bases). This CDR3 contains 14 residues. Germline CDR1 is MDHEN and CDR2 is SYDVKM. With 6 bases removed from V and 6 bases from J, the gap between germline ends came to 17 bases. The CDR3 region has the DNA TGTGCCAGCAGGTCGGGATTTTCAAAAAAGACCCAGTACTTC. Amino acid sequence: CASRSGFSKKTQYF.

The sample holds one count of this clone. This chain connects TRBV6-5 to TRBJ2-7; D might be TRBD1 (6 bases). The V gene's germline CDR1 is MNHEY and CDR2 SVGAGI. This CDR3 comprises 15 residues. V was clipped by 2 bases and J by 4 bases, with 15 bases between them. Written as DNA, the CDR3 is TGTGCCAGCAGTTACACCCAAGGGCAGGGGTACGAGCAGTACTTC. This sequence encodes CASSYTQGQGYEQYF.

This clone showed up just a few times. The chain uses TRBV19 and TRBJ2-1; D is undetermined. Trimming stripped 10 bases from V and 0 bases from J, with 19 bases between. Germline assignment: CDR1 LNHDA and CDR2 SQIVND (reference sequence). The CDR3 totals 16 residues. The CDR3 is CATESSAASSYNEQFF. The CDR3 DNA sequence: TGTGCCACTGAGAGTTCGGCGGCTAGCTCCTACAATGAGCAGTTCTTC.

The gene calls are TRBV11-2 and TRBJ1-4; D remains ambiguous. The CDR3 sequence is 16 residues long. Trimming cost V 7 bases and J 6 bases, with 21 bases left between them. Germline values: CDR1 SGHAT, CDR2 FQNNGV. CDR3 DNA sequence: TGTGCCAGCAACCCAGCGCTGGGCCAGGTGGATGAAAAACTGTTTTTT. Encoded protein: CASNPALGQVDEKLFF.

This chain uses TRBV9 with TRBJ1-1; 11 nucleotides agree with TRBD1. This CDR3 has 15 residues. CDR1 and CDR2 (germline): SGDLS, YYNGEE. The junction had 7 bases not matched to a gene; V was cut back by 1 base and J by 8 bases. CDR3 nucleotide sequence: TGTGCCAGCAGCGTAATCCCGGGACAGGGGGGCGAAGCTTTCTTT. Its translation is CASSVIPGQGGEAFF.

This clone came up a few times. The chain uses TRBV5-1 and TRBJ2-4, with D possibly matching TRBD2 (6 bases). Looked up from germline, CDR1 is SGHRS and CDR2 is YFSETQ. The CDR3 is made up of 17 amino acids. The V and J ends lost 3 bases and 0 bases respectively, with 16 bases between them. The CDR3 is CASSSEGTPLAKNIQYF. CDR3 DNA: TGCGCCAGCAGCTCCGAGGGGACTCCGCTAGCCAAAAACATTCAGTACTTC.

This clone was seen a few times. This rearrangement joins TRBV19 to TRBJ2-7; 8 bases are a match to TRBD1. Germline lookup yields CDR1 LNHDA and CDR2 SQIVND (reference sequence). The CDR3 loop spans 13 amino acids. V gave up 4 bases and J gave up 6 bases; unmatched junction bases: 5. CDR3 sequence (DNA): TGTGCCAGTAGTAAATGGACAGGGCGCGAGCAGTACTTC. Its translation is CASSKWTGREQYF.

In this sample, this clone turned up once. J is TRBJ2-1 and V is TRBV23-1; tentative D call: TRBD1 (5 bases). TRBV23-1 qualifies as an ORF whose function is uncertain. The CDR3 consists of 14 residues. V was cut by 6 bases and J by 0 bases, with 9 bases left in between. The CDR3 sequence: CASSPDNSYNEQFF. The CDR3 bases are TGCGCCAGCAGCCCGGACAACTCCTACAATGAGCAGTTCTTC.

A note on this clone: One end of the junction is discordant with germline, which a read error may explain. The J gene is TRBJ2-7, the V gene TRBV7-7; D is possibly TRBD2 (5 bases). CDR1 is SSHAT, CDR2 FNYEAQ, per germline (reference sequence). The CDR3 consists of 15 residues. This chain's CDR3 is CASSPERADIYEQYF. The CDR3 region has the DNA TGTGCTAGCAGCCCCGAGAGGGCGGATATATACGAGCAGTACTTC.